This section outlines one T cell receptor (beta chain) sequence together with its context. Its target is not known. Time point: patch test 2, 6 weeks after DPC sensitization. The treatment denotes: therapeutic diphenylcyclopropenone sensitization with weekly scalp DPC. TCRdb itself ran the RACE reads through MiXCR, one entry per CDR3 protein. The sample lists roughly 150,000 distinct CDR3 sequences; over 9.5% were seen once. The source of the sample is a study of human T cells and chemical hapten exposure. The overall study: Upper-back patches of 0.01% DPC were read at 6 days. Patients were mainly female, each with alopecia areata, totalis or universalis.

Regarding the study as a whole: With regard to DPC sensitization, TCRs above 1 in 1000 frequency did not change.

This CDR3 comprises 15 residues. V was clipped by 2 bases and J by 4 bases, with 12 bases between them. Per germline, CDR1 MNHEY and CDR2 SMNVEV (reference sequence). This TCR was sampled from a woman between 50 and 59 years old with alopecia areata. Some clones in this sample may be carry-over from other donors' samples. The sample here was whole blood, taken in connection with sensitization to the hapten diphenylcyclopropenone (DPC). The V and J genes are TRBV27 and TRBJ1-5, with D perhaps TRBD1 (5 bases). The CDR3: CASSLGGSKNQPQHF. As DNA, the CDR3 is TGTGCCAGCAGTTTAGGGGGTTCTAAGAATCAGCCCCAGCATTTT.